One sample yielded the 19 T cell receptor beta chains listed below, sequenced in a study of T cells in Graves' hyperthyroidism and ophthalmopathy. Amplified regions were TCR beta CDR3 sequences from RNA transcripts. The TCR CDR3 was amplified in a first-round RT-PCR using the HTBI primer set. TCRdb re-called the multiplex PCR reads with MiXCR, one entry per CDR3 protein. Found here are 500,000 or so distinct CDR3 sequences, about a sixth of them singletons; the top ten hold approximately 18%. The sequencing sample was made of blood. The receptors derive from a woman aged 18-29 years with Graves' ophthalmopathy.

The CDR3 region has the DNA TGTGCCAGCAGCCCGGGACTAGCGAGATCCCTAGATACGCAGTATTTT. It codes for CASSPGLARSLDTQYF. The chain recombines TRBV7-2 with TRBJ2-3; TRBD2 matches at 10 bases. The CDR3 contains 16 residues. Germline V lookup: CDR1 SGHTA, CDR2 FQGNSA. Losses at the gene ends were 5 bases for V and 5 bases for J; bases not matched to a gene: 10.

This clonotype was seen repeatedly, ten times or more. The rearrangement uses TRBV3-1 and TRBJ1-1; D is unresolved. Germline CDR1 reads LGHDT; CDR2 reads YNNKEL (reference sequence). The germline V and J ends were trimmed by 3 bases and 1 base, with 9 bases remaining between them. This CDR3 comprises 14 residues. The CDR3 nucleotides read TGTGCCAGCAGCCACTCCGAGGGGAACACTGAAGCTTTCTTT. This codes for CASSHSEGNTEAFF.

This clonotype appeared a few times. The chain links TRBV12-3 or TRBV12-4 to TRBJ2-4; D might be TRBD1 or TRBD2, each matching 5 bases. V was trimmed by 6 bases and J by 3 bases, leaving 15 bases between them. CDR3 size: 15 residues. CDR3 DNA sequence: TGTGCCAGCAGCTCTAATCATGGGGGCAAAAACATTCAGTACTTC. Translation gives CASSSNHGGKNIQYF.

This chain connects TRBV13 to TRBJ1-1; TRBD1 agrees at 10 bases. Trimming took 6 bases from V and 3 from J; bases not matched to a gene: 4. The CDR3 contains 14 residues. Looked up from germline, CDR1 is PRHDT and CDR2 is FYEKMQ (reference sequence). The chain's CDR3 is CASSRDRGHTEAFF. Written as DNA, the CDR3 is TGTGCCAGCAGTAGGGACAGGGGCCACACTGAAGCTTTCTTT.

This clonotype was found a few times. The gene calls are TRBV6-2 or TRBV6-3 and TRBJ1-5, with TRBD1 as a possible D gene (6 bases). CDR1 is MNHEY and CDR2 is SVGEGT in the germline V gene. The germline V and J ends were trimmed by 6 bases and 5 bases, with 11 bases remaining between them. The CDR3 is 13 amino acids. CDR3 coding DNA: TGTGCCAGCAGCGGGACATTGTATCAGCCCCAGCATTTT. Amino acids: CASSGTLYQPQHF.

This clonotype was detected ten times or more. The CDR3 DNA sequence: TGTGCCAGCAGCGTTATAGCGGGAGGCCTATACAATGAGCAGTTCTTC. Encoded protein: CASSVIAGGLYNEQFF. V is TRBV7-2 and J is TRBJ2-1, with TRBD2 matching 10 bases. CDR3 length equals 16 residues. Trimming at V came to 5 bases and at J to 4 bases, leaving 8 bases not matched to a gene. The germline V gene encodes CDR1 SGHTA and CDR2 FQGNSA. The full variable domain, its missing parts supplied by reference TRBV7-2 and TRBJ2-1, is GAGVSQSPSNKVTEKGKDVELRCDPISGHTALYWYRQSLGQGLEFLIYFQGNSAPDKSGLPSDRFSAERTGGSVSTLTIQRTQQEDSAVYLCASSVIAGGLYNEQFFGPGTRLTVL.

This clonotype was observed once. The chain employs TRBV27 and TRBJ1-3; 8 bases map to TRBD1. This CDR3 comprises 17 residues. V gave up 5 bases and J gave up 8 bases; unmatched junction bases: 17. Germline loops: CDR1 MNHEY, CDR2 SMNVEV (reference sequence). The CDR3 nucleotides read TGTGCCAGCAGTCTTGGGACAGGAATTAAAACCGCCGACACCATATATTTT. This sequence encodes CASSLGTGIKTADTIYF.

This clonotype was observed at least ten times. Since a much larger clone is just one base distant, this may be a read error. This chain uses TRBV30 with TRBJ1-2, with TRBD1 matching over 8 bases. The CDR3 is 14 amino acids. V trimming: 4 bases; J trimming: 6 bases; junction bases outside the gene matches: 10. The V gene's germline CDR1 is GTSNPN and CDR2 SVGIG (reference sequence). For the CDR3, the DNA is TGTGCCTGGACTCGGGACAGGAGGCTGAATGGCTACACCTTC. Translated, it gives CAWTRDRRLNGYTF.

This chain connects TRBV5-1 to TRBJ2-3, with 7 bases lining up with TRBD2. The CDR3 has 16 amino acids. J was trimmed by 2 bases and V by 4 bases; bases with no gene match: 10. Looked up from germline, CDR1 is SGHRS and CDR2 is YFSETQ. The chain's CDR3 is CASSLPAGTFTDTQYF. The CDR3 DNA is TGCGCCAGCAGCCTCCCAGCGGGGACCTTCACAGATACGCAGTATTTT. Full variable domain (outside the CDR3, taken from reference TRBV5-1 and TRBJ2-3): KAGVTQTPRYLIKTRGQQVTLSCSPISGHRSVSWYQQTPGQGLQFLFEYFSETQRNKGNFPGRFSGRQFSNSRSEMNVSTLELGDSALYLCASSLPAGTFTDTQYFGPGTRLTVL.

At least ten counts were recorded for this clonotype. The chain recombines TRBV5-5 with TRBJ1-6; maybe TRBD1 (5 bases). This CDR3 is built from 15 residues. V lost 0 bases to trimming and J lost 8 bases, with 12 bases between them. Germline V CDR1 and CDR2: SGHKS, YYEKEE (reference sequence). CDR3 amino acids: CASSLDATVYSPLHF. The CDR3, as DNA: TGTGCCAGCAGCTTGGATGCGACAGTGTATTCACCCCTCCACTTT.

On this clonotype itself: The junction departs from the called germline gene at one end, perhaps through a read error. V usage is TRBV27 and J usage is TRBJ2-2; 8 bases match TRBD2. CDR1 is MNHEY and CDR2 is SMNVEV in the germline V gene (reference sequence). This CDR3 is 16 amino acids long. The CDR3 here is CASSLSTSANTGEPFF. In DNA, the CDR3 is TGTGCCAGCAGTTTATCGACTAGCGCGAACACCGGGGAGCCGTTTTTT.

In this sample, this clonotype turned up many times. The J gene is TRBJ2-7, the V gene TRBV12-3 or TRBV12-4; D remains unclear. There are 11 residues in the CDR3. V dropped 8 bases and J dropped 3 bases, with 8 bases sitting between them. CDR3 protein: CASGFRYEQYF. CDR3 sequence (DNA): TGTGCCAGCGGATTTCGCTACGAGCAGTACTTC.

This clonotype was detected many times. This rearrangement joins TRBV6-1 to TRBJ2-7; the D gene is possibly TRBD2 (6 bases). The CDR3 runs 16 residues. The germline V gene encodes CDR1 MNHNS and CDR2 SASEGT. V was clipped by 2 bases and J by 3 bases, with 17 bases between them. DNA of the CDR3: TGTGCCAGCAGTGAAAACGCCCTGGTTAGCGGCTACGAGCAGTACTTC. Protein sequence: CASSENALVSGYEQYF.

Points on this clonotype: This sequence may be a read error, since a much larger clone differs from it by one base. The chain is built from TRBV4-1 and TRBJ2-1, with 12 bases identical to TRBD2. Losses at the gene ends were 0 bases for V and 6 bases for J; bases not matched to a gene: 3. The CDR3 sequence is 16 residues long. Germline CDR1 MGHRA, CDR2 YSYEKL. The CDR3, as DNA: TGCGCCAGCAGCCAAGACGGGACTAGCGGGTGCAATGAGCAGTTCTTC. This codes for CASSQDGTSGCNEQFF.

This clonotype was observed at least ten times. The chain joins TRBV3-1 to TRBJ2-2; D uncertain. This CDR3 has 15 amino acids. Germline CDR1 LGHDT, CDR2 YNNKEL (reference sequence). Trimming shortened V by 0 bases and J by 4 bases, and 9 bases separated the two germline ends. This CDR3 is CASSQDRLSTGELFF. CDR3 nucleotides: TGTGCCAGCAGCCAAGATCGACTCAGCACCGGGGAGCTGTTTTTT.

This clonotype was recorded at least ten times. This chain links TRBV5-5 with TRBJ1-4; 9 bases map to TRBD1. V lost 4 bases to trimming and J lost 0 bases; unmatched junction nucleotides: 7. The CDR3 has 17 residues. Germline V CDR1 and CDR2: SGHKS, YYEKEE (reference sequence). The CDR3, as DNA: TGTGCCAGCAGCAACCGGGACAGGGCCGCAACTAATGAAAAACTGTTTTTT. Protein: CASSNRDRAATNEKLFF.

The V gene is TRBV12-3 or TRBV12-4, the J gene TRBJ1-5; D not certain. The CDR3 totals 16 residues. Between the trimmed V and J ends, which lost 6 bases and 5 bases, there was a span of 20 bases. CDR3 nucleotides: TGTGCCAGCAGACCCTCGACCGGGCCCGTCGATCAGCCCCAGCATTTT. Its protein product is CASRPSTGPVDQPQHF.

This clonotype was found many times. V usage is TRBV6-4 and J usage is TRBJ2-1; possibly TRBD1 or TRBD2 for D (5 bases each). The length of the CDR3 is 16 residues. The germline CDR1 and CDR2 sequences are MRHNA and SNTAGT. Trimming stripped 0 bases from V and 3 bases from J, with 12 bases between. CDR3 protein: CASSDSARGSYNEQFF. The CDR3 DNA reads as TGTGCCAGCAGTGACTCGGCTCGGGGCAGCTACAATGAGCAGTTCTTC.

This clonotype was counted many times. The chain links TRBV5-1 to TRBJ2-7; D might be TRBD1 (6 bases). The CDR3 is 14 amino acids. Germline V gives CDR1 SGHRS, CDR2 YFSETQ. V dropped 3 bases and J dropped 2 bases, with 12 bases sitting between them. The CDR3 DNA sequence: TGCGCCAGCAGCTATTTCAGGGGCCCCTACGAGCAGTACTTC. Residues: CASSYFRGPYEQYF.